This TCR beta chain was observed in a study of PD-L1 blockade in urothelial cancer. Described time point: pretreatment peripheral blood. Metastatic or locally advanced urothelial carcinoma was present in the patients. Sequencing used immunoSEQ multiplex PCR; TCRdb keeps in-frame clones, though not all of them. The table shows some 57,000 clones, with around 84% occurring only once. The CDR3 runs to 14 residues. Germline lookup yields CDR1 SEHNR and CDR2 FQNEAQ (reference sequence). Trimming took off 0 bases at V and 8 bases at J, with 13 bases between the two ends. Sequencing used PBMCs, obtained around atezolizumab (anti-PD-L1) treatment. The receptor was derived from a man aged 50 to 59 with urothelial cancer. V and J are TRBV7-9 and TRBJ1-2; D is unclear. The CDR3 nucleotides read TGTGCCAGCAGCTTAGCGGGCCCCCCGCGAGGCTACACCTTC. This gives the protein CASSLAGPPRGYTF.